Presented here are 31 T cell receptor beta chains from one specimen sequenced in a study of T-cell memory formation after mild COVID-19. Via MiXCR, TCRdb re-called the 5' RACE reads, giving one row per CDR3 protein. The table has roughly 350,000 distinct CDR3 sequences, around 27% seen once; the top ten hold 13%. Sequencing was done on a sample of PBMCs or a T cell subset sorted from them (not recorded which). These receptors all stem from an adult woman who had mild COVID-19 (a few samples of this study predate the infection). Cell type and time point are not known.

The gene calls are TRBV12-3 or TRBV12-4 and TRBJ1-1; no definite D call. There are 11 residues in the CDR3. V lost 5 bases to trimming and J lost 8 bases, with 9 bases between them. CDR3 region: CASSNRMEAFF. The CDR3 DNA reads TGTGCCAGCAGTAACCGGATGGAAGCTTTCTTT.

V and J are TRBV4-2 and TRBJ2-7, with no clear D. Looked up from germline, CDR1 is LGHNA and CDR2 is YNFKEQ. This CDR3 has 13 amino acids. V lost 0 bases and J lost 5, with 8 bases in between. CDR3 nucleotides: TGTGCCAGCAGCCAAGATCTGTGGGACGAGCAGTACTTC. Translating it yields CASSQDLWDEQYF.

The V call is TRBV29-1, the J call TRBJ2-7, with D maybe TRBD1 (6 bases). The V gene lost 5 bases and the J gene lost 3 bases, with 14 bases spanning the gap. Per germline, CDR1 SQVTM and CDR2 ANQGSEA. This CDR3 region has 13 residues. The CDR3 loop reads CSVRAGDSYEQYF. CDR3 bases: TGCAGCGTTCGAGCAGGGGATAGCTACGAGCAGTACTTC.

This clonotype was detected only a few times. V is TRBV20-1 and J is TRBJ2-1, with D possibly TRBD2 on 6 matching bases. Trimming shortened V by 0 bases and J by 6 bases, and 15 bases separated the two germline ends. Germline V gene sequence: CDR1 DFQATT, CDR2 SNEGSKA (reference sequence). The CDR3 is made up of 15 amino acids. The CDR3 loop reads CSARDRPGAVNEQFF. DNA of the CDR3: TGCAGTGCTAGAGATAGACCGGGAGCCGTCAATGAGCAGTTCTTC.

This clonotype was recorded a few times. J is TRBJ1-2 and V is TRBV30; 9 bases fit TRBD1. The length of the CDR3 is 14 residues. With 3 bases clipped from V and 8 bases from J, the junction kept 10 bases outside the gene matches. CDR1 and CDR2 (germline): GTSNPN, SVGIG (reference sequence). CDR3 nucleotides: TGTGCCTGGAGCTGGGGACAGGGAGGGTACGGCTACACCTTC. Translating gives CAWSWGQGGYGYTF.

CDR3 residues: CSARASGRAYEQYF. In nucleotides, the CDR3 is TGCAGTGCTAGAGCAAGCGGCCGCGCCTACGAGCAGTACTTC. V usage is TRBV20-1 and J usage is TRBJ2-7, with D possibly matching TRBD2 (5 bases). The CDR3 spans 14 residues. From germline, CDR1 is DFQATT and CDR2 SNEGSKA (reference sequence). Deletions cut 1 base from V and 2 bases from J, with 12 bases between.

The V gene is TRBV12-3 or TRBV12-4, the J gene TRBJ2-7; D is unresolved. The CDR3 sequence is 14 residues long. Trimming left V 3 bases short and J 0 bases short, with 9 bases between. CDR3 in amino acids: CASSLLGISYEQYF. The CDR3 region has the DNA TGTGCCAGCAGTTTGTTGGGGATCTCCTACGAGCAGTACTTC.

The rearrangement uses TRBV5-6 and TRBJ2-1, with 9 bases identical to TRBD2. After removal of 4 bases from V and 6 bases from J, the junction contained 8 bases not matched to a gene. Germline V CDR1 and CDR2: SGHDT, YYEEEE. This CDR3 is 15 amino acids long. DNA for the CDR3: TGTGCCAGCAGCGGAGGGCTAGCGGGGTTCAATGAGCAGTTCTTC. Translated, it gives CASSGGLAGFNEQFF.

This clonotype was detected only a few times. The V gene is TRBV7-6, the J gene TRBJ1-2; 9 bases line up with TRBD1. This CDR3 has 14 amino acids. The V gene end was trimmed by 3 bases and the J gene end by 6 bases; junction bases not matched to a gene: 5. Germline V lookup: CDR1 SGHVS, CDR2 FNYEAQ. This chain's CDR3 is CASSLGQGVDGYTF. The CDR3 bases are TGTGCCAGCAGCTTGGGACAGGGAGTCGATGGCTACACCTTC.

The chain joins TRBV28 to TRBJ2-2, with 10 positions matching TRBD1. Unmatched junction bases numbered 13, after V lost 6 bases and J lost 6 bases. Germline lookup yields CDR1 MDHEN and CDR2 SYDVKM. The CDR3 loop spans 17 amino acids. The CDR3, as DNA: TGTGCCAGCAGAGAGGACAGGGGGATGCTATTGGCCGGGGAGCTGTTTTTT. Its translation is CASREDRGMLLAGELFF.

This rearrangement joins TRBV7-8 to TRBJ2-1; 13 bases are a match to TRBD2. This CDR3 is 19 amino acids long. CDR1 SGHVS and CDR2 FQNEAQ come from the germline V gene. Trimming cost V 0 bases and J 2 bases; bases outside gene matches: 7. In DNA form, the CDR3 reads TGTGCCAGCAGCTTAGCGACTAGCGGGGGGCCCATCCCCTACAATGAGCAGTTCTTC. The encoded protein is CASSLATSGGPIPYNEQFF.

The V and J genes are TRBV5-6 and TRBJ2-7, with D perhaps TRBD1 or TRBD2 (6 bases each). Germline V gives CDR1 SGHDT, CDR2 YYEEEE. Trimming removed 0 bases at V and 3 bases at J, with 13 bases between. The CDR3 sequence is 15 residues long. The CDR3 loop is CASSLAPGEVYEQYF. DNA of the CDR3: TGTGCCAGCAGCTTGGCGCCAGGGGAGGTCTACGAGCAGTACTTC.

This clonotype has more than one count but fewer than ten. V is TRBV7-8 and J is TRBJ2-1; 9 bases match TRBD2. Trimming cost V 2 bases and J 4 bases; bases outside gene matches: 6. CDR1 is SGHVS and CDR2 is FQNEAQ in the germline V gene. CDR3 size: 16 residues. The CDR3 protein is CASSLSRTSEYNEQFF. The CDR3 DNA reads as TGTGCCAGCAGCTTAAGCCGGACTAGCGAGTACAATGAGCAGTTCTTC. Drawing the rest from reference TRBV7-8 and TRBJ2-1, the complete variable domain is GAGVSQSPRYKVAKRGQDVALRCDPISGHVSLFWYQQALGQGPEFLTYFQNEAQLDKSGLPSDRFFAERPEGSVSTLKIQRTQQEDSAVYLCASSLSRTSEYNEQFFGPGTRLTVL.

The CDR3 region has the DNA TGTGCCATCAGTGAGTCTGGGGGCGCGAGCAATCAGCCCCAGCATTTT. Protein: CAISESGGASNQPQHF. The chain uses TRBV10-3 and TRBJ1-5, with TRBD1 as a possible D gene (6 bases). Germline-derived CDR1 and CDR2 are ENHRY and SYGVKD. Deletions cut 0 bases from V and 1 base from J, with 10 bases between. The CDR3 has 16 residues.

The chain joins TRBV9 to TRBJ1-1, with 7 bases aligning to TRBD1. The CDR3 spans 13 residues. V lost 5 bases and J lost 6; bases outside the gene matches: 7. Germline V CDR1 and CDR2: SGDLS, YYNGEE. This chain's CDR3 is CASRGDRVAEAFF. The CDR3 DNA reads TGTGCCAGCAGGGGAGACAGGGTAGCTGAAGCTTTCTTT.

The V and J genes are TRBV7-9 and TRBJ2-2, with a tentative D call TRBD1 (5 bases). The germline V gene has CDR1 SEHNR and CDR2 FQNEAQ (reference sequence). CDR3 size: 12 residues. The CDR3 DNA sequence: TGTGATCACTCCCAGGGCACCGGGGAGCTGTTTTTT. Translated, it gives CDHSQGTGELFF.

The chain uses TRBV4-3 and TRBJ2-3; D is ambiguous. CDR3 length: 14 residues. Germline V lookup: CDR1 LGHNA, CDR2 YSLEER. V was trimmed by 4 bases and J by 4 bases, leaving 12 bases between them. CDR3 DNA: TGCGCCAGCAGCCCCGGTCCTCACTCAGATACGCAGTATTTT. Encoded protein: CASSPGPHSDTQYF.

The sample holds one count of this clonotype. The chain carries TRBV30 and TRBJ2-5, with TRBD2 matching over 8 bases. Germline CDR1 reads GTSNPN; CDR2 reads SVGIG (reference sequence). Trimming took 0 bases from V and 3 from J; bases not matched to a gene: 6. The CDR3 loop spans 15 amino acids. In DNA form, the CDR3 reads TGTGCCTGGAGTGTGGGAGCGGGAGTTGAAGAGACCCAGTACTTC. Amino acid sequence: CAWSVGAGVEETQYF.

The genes are TRBV4-1 and TRBJ1-2, with 7 positions matching TRBD1. This CDR3 comprises 16 residues. Germline trimming cut 0 bases from V and 5 bases from J; bases unmatched to any gene: 9. The germline V gene has CDR1 MGHRA and CDR2 YSYEKL. The CDR3 here is CASSQDNFDREYGYTF. The CDR3 coding sequence is TGCGCCAGCAGCCAAGATAATTTTGACAGGGAATATGGCTACACCTTC.

This clonotype showed up just a few times. J is TRBJ1-1 and V is TRBV3-1; tentative D call: TRBD1 (5 bases). The CDR3 runs to 14 residues. CDR1 is LGHDT and CDR2 is YNNKEL in the germline V gene (reference sequence). V was shortened by 4 bases and J by 4 bases, with 13 bases between the two germline ends. The chain's CDR3 is CASSLGEWGTEAFF. CDR3 bases: TGTGCCAGCAGCCTAGGGGAGTGGGGCACTGAAGCTTTCTTT.

This clonotype turned up a few times. In DNA form, the CDR3 reads TGTGCCAGCAGCTTAATGTCAGGGTCCCCCGGGGAGCTGTTTTTT. It codes for CASSLMSGSPGELFF. V is TRBV7-3 and J is TRBJ2-2; D is possibly TRBD1 (5 bases). Germline V gives CDR1 SGHTA, CDR2 FQGTGA. The V end lost 1 base, the J end lost 6 bases, and 12 bases lay between the germline ends. This CDR3 has 15 residues.

The chain employs TRBV3-1 and TRBJ2-1, with D hard to call. Germline V gives CDR1 LGHDT, CDR2 YNNKEL (reference sequence). V lost 0 bases and J 10 bases, leaving 10 bases between the germline ends. The CDR3 has 13 residues. This chain's CDR3 is CASSQEMKGEQFF. The CDR3 nucleotides are TGTGCCAGCAGCCAAGAAATGAAAGGGGAGCAGTTCTTC.

This clonotype was found a few times. This chain uses TRBV30 with TRBJ1-1; a weak D match, TRBD1 (5 bases). The CDR3 spans 12 residues. From germline, CDR1 is GTSNPN and CDR2 SVGIG (reference sequence). V lost 0 bases, J lost 10 bases, and 12 bases lay in between. CDR3 coding DNA: TGTGCCTGGAGTGTGGGTATGAGGGGAGCTTTCTTT. As protein: CAWSVGMRGAFF.

This clonotype has at least ten counts. This rearrangement joins TRBV6-5 to TRBJ2-4; D is perhaps TRBD2 (6 bases). The CDR3 is 16 amino acids. Germline V CDR1 and CDR2: MNHEY, SVGAGI. The germline V and J ends were trimmed by 6 bases and 2 bases, with 17 bases remaining between them. CDR3 sequence (DNA): TGTGCCAGCAGCCATATGGCTCGGGGGACCAAAAACATTCAGTACTTC. Protein product: CASSHMARGTKNIQYF.

Points on this clonotype: A read error likely explains this, since a far larger clone differs by one base. The chain carries TRBV5-1 and TRBJ2-5; no firm D call. V gave up 0 bases and J gave up 6 bases, with 3 bases separating them. The germline V gene has CDR1 SGHRS and CDR2 YFSETQ. CDR3 size: 11 residues. CDR3 bases: TGCGCCAGCAGCTTGGAACAGACCCAGTACTTC. Translating it yields CASSLEQTQYF.

There are a few counts of this clonotype. CDR3 bases: TGTGCCAGCAGCTTAGACCCTGGAACAGTGAACACTGAAGCTTTCTTT. This translates into CASSLDPGTVNTEAFF. The rearrangement uses TRBV7-9 and TRBJ1-1, with D unclear. V lost 1 base and J 0 bases, leaving 12 bases between the germline ends. The CDR3 runs to 16 residues. Per germline, CDR1 SEHNR and CDR2 FQNEAQ (reference sequence). The variable domain in full, with the rest retrieved from reference TRBV7-9 and TRBJ1-1, is DTGVSQNPRHKITKRGQNVTFRCDPISEHNRLYWYRQTLGQGPEFLTYFQNEAQLEKSRLLSDRFSAERPKGSFSTLEIQRTEQGDSAMYLCASSLDPGTVNTEAFFGQGTRLTVV.

The CDR3 region has the DNA TGTGCCATCGGGGAGGGCCAAGGGGAGACCCAGTACTTC. Protein: CAIGEGQGETQYF. The genes are TRBV10-3 and TRBJ2-5; TRBD2 agrees at 7 bases. This CDR3 contains 13 residues. Germline-derived CDR1 and CDR2 are ENHRY and SYGVKD. V gave up 8 bases and J gave up 5 bases; unmatched junction bases: 8.

The chain employs TRBV29-1 and TRBJ2-4; D is possibly TRBD2 (5 bases). The germline V gene encodes CDR1 SQVTM and CDR2 ANQGSEA. Trimming stripped 7 bases from V and 4 bases from J, with 11 bases between. There are 12 residues in the CDR3. CDR3 sequence reads: CSASTGKNIQYF. The DNA for the CDR3 is TGCAGCGCGAGTACGGGAAAAAACATTCAGTACTTC.

The chain combines TRBV6-4 with TRBJ1-2, with D possibly matching TRBD1 (6 bases). This CDR3 is built from 16 residues. Between the trimmed V and J ends, which lost 3 bases and 5 bases, there was a span of 19 bases. Per the germline V gene, CDR1 is MRHNA and CDR2 is SNTAGT. In DNA form, the CDR3 reads TGTGCCAGCAGTGAGGTTGGACAGACGTCTTGGTATGGCTACACCTTC. Amino acid sequence: CASSEVGQTSWYGYTF.

This chain uses TRBV18 with TRBJ1-1; TRBD1 matches 7 bases. This CDR3 is 14 amino acids long. J was trimmed by 7 bases and V by 2 bases; bases with no gene match: 7. From germline, CDR1 is KGHSH and CDR2 LQKENI. The CDR3 spells CASSPNTGAGEAFF. Written as DNA, the CDR3 is TGTGCCAGCTCACCAAATACAGGGGCCGGTGAAGCTTTCTTT.

J is TRBJ2-3 and V is TRBV29-1; TRBD1 is a possible D gene (6 bases). The CDR3 totals 15 residues. Germline V gene lookup returns CDR1 SQVTM and CDR2 ANQGSEA. CDR3 sequence reads: CRVVGHKGGTDTQYF. CDR3 nucleotide sequence: TGCAGGGTAGTCGGCCACAAGGGGGGCACAGATACGCAGTATTTT.